This T cell receptor (beta chain) was profiled in a study of breast tumors, draining lymph nodes, adjacent tissues (dated by TCRdb to 2016 to 2018). Background on the whole study: Breast cancer patients provided tumor, adjacent nontumor tissue and axillary lymph nodes, and the study compared the TCR beta repertoires across these three sources. In human breast cancer, the study set out to evaluate how tumor, surrounding tissue and draining lymph node repertoires relate to one another and whether T cells may move between these sites. Summary of the overall study and its limitations: The data were judged consistent with most tumor T cells deriving from the lymph node and then expanding within tumor tissue. The conclusion that tumor T cells originate in lymph nodes was framed as consistent with a hypothesis rather than directly demonstrated. T-cell repertoire diversity in tumors was found to be lower than in lymph nodes but higher than in nontumor tissue, and preferential V and J gene usage was observed. In luminal-like breast cancer, tumor and nontumor tissue repertoires resembled each other significantly more than in basal-like breast cancer.

The sequencer was an Illumina HiSeq 2000. Multiplex PCR amplification was used to generate the TCR beta chain libraries. The amplified TCR beta chain products were analyzed by high-throughput sequencing. TCRdb trimmed the raw reads at Q25, called clones with MiXCR and kept productive beta chains. Each CDR3 protein gets just one entry, which takes the most common genes and DNA from the rows behind it. Present in this sample are more than 200,000 distinct CDR3 sequences, about a third of which were seen just once. The top ten clonotypes cover about 1.4% of the sample. As concerns this clonotype: The clone's antigen remains unknown. A single base separates this from a much larger clone, so it may be a read error.

CDR3 length: 15 amino acids, cysteine to phenylalanine. Only CDR3 DNA remains: 45 bases, in frame from the first base. CDR1 and CDR2, looked up from the germline V gene (reference sequence), are MNHNY and SVGAGI. V is trimmed back by 11 bases and J by 0 bases, and the junction contains 10 bases that no gene match accounts for. Lymph node samples came from the axillary draining lymph nodes of breast cancer patients. The sample comprised axillary lymph node tissue. The V and J segments used are TRBV6-6 and TRBJ2-3; TRBD1 aligns with 8 central bases. This receptor was identified in a female donor with breast cancer. Some clones in this sample may be carry-over from other donors' samples. For the CDR3, the sequence is CAGATGGTSTDTQYF. The nucleotides read TGTGCCGGCGCAACAGGGGGAACTAGCACAGATACGCAGTATTTT.